This entry lists 9 T cell receptor beta chains sequenced from one sample in a study of vaccination effects on CD4 cells after COVID-19. Using immunoSEQ multiplex PCR, the repertoire was profiled, and TCRdb retains in-frame clones only, with some absent. The data hold about 27,000 clones, with around 75% observed a single time. Using viral peptide pools, the ViraFEST assay grew out antigen-specific CD4+ T cells prior to sequencing. Culturing for more than 9 days preceded CD4+ T cell isolation. The study found no prior SARS-CoV-2 infection in the vaccine recipients, who tested negative for nucleocapsid antibodies. These receptors are not linked to any known antigen. The sample in question was CD4+ T cells from PBMCs cultured with HCoV-NL63 spike peptides, obtained before COVID-19 vaccination. The receptors were gathered from a human donor who received a COVID-19 vaccine.

The V gene is TRBV7-3, the J gene TRBJ2-1, with 15 bases that match TRBD2. The J segment lost 9 bases and the V segment lost 5 bases, leaving 8 bases of the junction unmatched. CDR1 and CDR2 (germline): SGHTA, FQGTGA. The CDR3 spans 16 residues. The CDR3 bases are TGTGCCAGCAGCCGAGGACTAGCGGGGGGGGTCAGTGAGCAGTTCTTC. Protein: CASSRGLAGGVSEQFF.

The chain carries TRBV7-6 and TRBJ1-6; D may be TRBD1 (5 bases). V lost 1 base and J lost 7, with 14 bases in between. CDR1 and CDR2 (germline): SGHVS, FNYEAQ. The CDR3 covers 16 residues. In DNA, the CDR3 is TGTGCCAGCAGCTTAGATAAACGTCAGGGCAATTCACCCCTCCACTTT. It yields the protein CASSLDKRQGNSPLHF.

The chain couples TRBV5-4 to TRBJ2-7; the D is unclear. Germline V CDR1 and CDR2: SGHNT, YYREEE (reference sequence). Deletions cut 4 bases from V and 2 bases from J, with 13 bases between. The CDR3 has 14 amino acids. The CDR3 region is CASSPELTTYEQYF. Here the CDR3 DNA reads TGTGCCAGCAGCCCAGAACTAACGACCTACGAGCAGTACTTC.

V usage is TRBV2 and J usage is TRBJ2-2; 11 bases map to TRBD2. V trimming: 4 bases; J trimming: 5 bases; junction bases outside the gene matches: 15. This CDR3 region has 19 residues. The germline V gene has CDR1 SNHLY and CDR2 FYNNEI. DNA of the CDR3: TGTGCCAGCAGTGCACGTTTGACTTTGGGACTAGCGGTAACCGGGGAGCTGTTTTTT. Amino acid sequence: CASSARLTLGLAVTGELFF.

This clone was counted between two and nine times. The rearrangement uses TRBV30 and TRBJ2-7; possible D gene TRBD2, 6 bases. Germline V gene data show CDR1 as GTSNPN and CDR2 as SVGIG (reference sequence). CDR3 length equals 16 residues. Trimming shortened V by 3 bases and J by 4 bases, and 22 bases separated the two germline ends. CDR3 in DNA: TGTGCCTGGAGCGCAGTTCCGGGACTCTCTCAATACGAGCAGTACTTC. As protein: CAWSAVPGLSQYEQYF.

The chain is built from TRBV24-1 and TRBJ2-7, with 8 bases aligning to TRBD2. The V gene end was trimmed by 3 bases and the J gene end by 3 bases; junction bases not matched to a gene: 0. CDR1 KGHDR and CDR2 SFDVKD come from the germline V gene. The CDR3 covers 13 residues. The CDR3 loop is CATSDSGSYEQYF. DNA of the CDR3: TGTGCCACCAGTGATAGCGGGAGCTACGAGCAGTACTTC.

V is TRBV3-1 (or the pseudogene TRBV3-2) and J is TRBJ2-7; the D call may be TRBD1 or TRBD2 (6 bases each). The CDR3 has 16 amino acids. Trimming took 6 bases from V and 2 from J, leaving 20 bases between them. The germline CDR1 and CDR2 sequences are LGHDT and YNNKEL (reference sequence). The chain's CDR3 is CASSLNGGRSTYEQYF. The CDR3 nucleotides read TGTGCCAGCAGTTTAAACGGGGGCCGGAGCACCTACGAGCAGTACTTC.

This clone appeared a single time. The chain is built from TRBV2 and TRBJ1-4; D uncertain. Germline CDR1 SNHLY, CDR2 FYNNEI. Trimming stripped 3 bases from V and 4 bases from J, with 9 bases between. CDR3 length equals 14 residues. This CDR3 is CASSDPGYNEKLFF. The CDR3 nucleotides are TGTGCCAGCAGTGATCCCGGATATAATGAAAAACTGTTTTTT. Full variable domain (rest looked up from reference TRBV2 and TRBJ1-4): EPEVTQTPSHQVTQMGQEVILRCVPISNHLYFYWYRQILGQKVEFLVSFYNNEISEKSEIFDDQFSVERPDGSNFTLKIRSTKLEDSAMYFCASSDPGYNEKLFFGSGTQLSVL.

The V and J genes are TRBV4-2 and TRBJ1-2, with a possible D match to TRBD1 (6 bases). The CDR3 is 19 residues long. Germline CDR1 LGHNA, CDR2 YNFKEQ. The ends were cut back, 1 base at V and 4 bases at J, with 25 bases in the middle. CDR3 region: CASSQVIEQGTFRVYGYTF. CDR3 bases: TGTGCCAGCAGCCAAGTCATCGAGCAGGGGACATTCAGGGTCTATGGCTACACCTTC.